This entry lists 27 T cell receptor beta chains sequenced from one sample in a study of beta chain features in type 1 diabetes. Sequenced material consisted of expressed TCRB transcripts (all of the isolated RNA was reverse transcribed). TCRdb's copy holds only in-frame clones and misses some; the assay was immunoSEQ multiplex PCR. This repertoire shows around 400,000 clones, less than 15% found once; its top ten account for roughly 0.017%. The specimen sequenced was naive CD4+ T cells from blood. These receptors were obtained from a woman younger than 35 in good health.

This clone has just a few counts. The genes are TRBV7-9 and TRBJ2-1; perhaps TRBD2 as D (5 bases). The CDR3 contains 14 residues. Germline V CDR1 and CDR2: SEHNR, FQNEAQ (reference sequence). The V gene lost 1 base and the J gene lost 4 bases, with 8 bases spanning the gap. CDR3 nucleotides: TGTGCCAGCAGCTTAGATGGCGGGTACAATGAGCAGTTCTTC. Translation: CASSLDGGYNEQFF.

J is TRBJ1-2 and V is TRBV30; 7 bases line up with TRBD1. CDR1 is GTSNPN, CDR2 SVGIG, per germline (reference sequence). The junction had 11 bases not matched to a gene; V was cut back by 5 bases and J by 8 bases. The CDR3 is 13 amino acids. In nucleotides, the CDR3 is TGTGCCTGGCTGGCGGGACAGTTGGAGGGCTACACCTTC. Residues: CAWLAGQLEGYTF.

A few counts support this clone. Written as DNA, the CDR3 is TGTGCCTGGAGACCTCTAGCGACTAGCTCCTACGAGCAGTACTTC. This codes for CAWRPLATSSYEQYF. The rearrangement joins TRBV30 to TRBJ2-7; a possible D gene is TRBD2 (6 bases). Trimming took off 3 bases at V and 0 bases at J, with 15 bases between the two ends. Germline assignment: CDR1 GTSNPN and CDR2 SVGIG (reference sequence). The CDR3 contains 15 residues.

This clone came up a few times. V and J are TRBV5-4 and TRBJ2-2; no definite D call. The CDR3 covers 14 residues. Germline CDR1 and CDR2: SGHNT and YYREEE (reference sequence). The V gene lost 2 bases and the J gene lost 0 bases, with 5 bases spanning the gap. The CDR3 DNA is TGTGCCAGCAGCTTTCCCGCGAACACCGGGGAGCTGTTTTTT. Translation: CASSFPANTGELFF.

This clone was seen more than once but under ten times. This sequence joins TRBV6-5 and TRBJ2-7, with D perhaps matching TRBD2 (6 bases). The CDR3 spans 16 residues. Trimming pared 2 bases from V and 1 base from J, leaving 15 bases between. Germline lookup yields CDR1 MNHEY and CDR2 SVGAGI. CDR3 amino acids: CASSYGYRGLSYEQYF. The DNA of the CDR3 is TGTGCCAGCAGTTACGGATATCGGGGACTTTCCTACGAGCAGTACTTC.

The gene calls are TRBV27 and TRBJ2-1; TRBD2 matches at 8 bases. The length of the CDR3 is 15 residues. CDR1 and CDR2 (germline): MNHEY, SMNVEV (reference sequence). Losses at the gene ends were 7 bases for V and 4 bases for J; bases not matched to a gene: 9. CDR3 loop: CASIRHGTRYNEQFF. The CDR3 coding sequence is TGTGCCAGCATCAGGCACGGGACTAGGTACAATGAGCAGTTCTTC.

This clone occurred a few times. The same CDR3 can be traced to other DNA sequences in this sample. CDR3 residues: CAWSVRGIGYTF. The CDR3 DNA sequence: TGTGCCTGGAGTGTAAGGGGAATTGGCTACACCTTC. The genes are TRBV30 and TRBJ1-2; D may be TRBD1 (5 bases). Germline V lookup: CDR1 GTSNPN, CDR2 SVGIG (reference sequence). Trimming stripped 0 bases from V and 7 bases from J, with 9 bases between. The CDR3 sequence is 12 residues long.

This clone was detected a few times. J is TRBJ2-3 and V is TRBV7-6, with 7 bases aligning to TRBD1. Trimming took 5 bases from V and 6 from J; bases not matched to a gene: 8. Germline values: CDR1 SGHVS, CDR2 FNYEAQ. The CDR3 runs to 14 residues. CDR3 loop: CASSRRQGRDTQYF. Written as DNA, the CDR3 is TGTGCCAGCAGCCGGCGACAGGGCAGGGATACGCAGTATTTT.

The V and J genes are TRBV4-2 and TRBJ1-5; TRBD1 might be the D (5 bases). V was pared by 4 bases and J by 8 bases, with 18 bases between. The CDR3 length is 15 residues. Germline V lookup: CDR1 LGHNA, CDR2 YNFKEQ. The CDR3 coding sequence is TGTGCCAGCAGCCCCGGGACTCGAAAGGCGGAGCCCCAGCATTTT. It encodes CASSPGTRKAEPQHF.

V is TRBV5-8 and J is TRBJ2-1; 7 nucleotides line up with TRBD2. J lost 8 bases, V lost 7 bases, and 12 bases had no gene match. The germline CDR1 and CDR2 sequences are SGHTS and YDEGEE. This CDR3 is built from 14 residues. CDR3 nucleotide sequence: TGTGCCAGCGTTCGGACTAGTAATCATGATGAGCAGTTCTTC. It specifies CASVRTSNHDEQFF.

The chain joins TRBV4-1 to TRBJ2-1; D call uncertain. The V end was cut by 2 bases, the J end by 6 bases, with 8 bases between. There are 13 residues in the CDR3. CDR1 and CDR2 (germline): MGHRA, YSYEKL. The chain's CDR3 is CASSQLPGNEQFF. The CDR3 DNA reads as TGCGCCAGCAGCCAATTGCCGGGCAATGAGCAGTTCTTC.

This rearrangement joins TRBV30 to TRBJ1-6; D is perhaps TRBD1 (5 bases). Between the trimmed V and J ends, which lost 5 bases and 9 bases, there was a span of 17 bases. Germline loops: CDR1 GTSNPN, CDR2 SVGIG (reference sequence). The CDR3 contains 14 residues. The CDR3 sequence: CAWGAQGGGSPLHF. The CDR3 DNA is TGTGCCTGGGGCGCTCAGGGAGGTGGTTCACCCCTCCACTTT.

V and J are TRBV29-1 and TRBJ1-4; D not resolved. The CDR3 spans 12 residues. V was pared by 7 bases and J by 5 bases, with 11 bases between. Germline CDR1 and CDR2: SQVTM and ANQGSEA. CDR3 nucleotide sequence: TGCAGCGGCCGAGTGTTCAATGAAAAACTGTTTTTT. Protein: CSGRVFNEKLFF.

This chain joins TRBV7-9 and TRBJ1-4, with 9 nucleotides matching TRBD1. Germline V CDR1 and CDR2: SEHNR, FQNEAQ (reference sequence). Trimming cost V 5 bases and J 8 bases; bases outside gene matches: 6. This CDR3 has 14 amino acids. The CDR3: CASSQGQGREKLFF. DNA of the CDR3: TGTGCCAGCAGCCAAGGACAGGGGAGAGAAAAACTGTTTTTT.

The DNA of the CDR3 is TGTGCCAGCGACCAGGGGAGCGGGAGGTACGAGCAGTACTTC. Translating gives CASDQGSGRYEQYF. The genes are TRBV7-9 and TRBJ2-7, with 9 bases aligning to TRBD2. The CDR3 has 14 residues. From germline, CDR1 is SEHNR and CDR2 FQNEAQ (reference sequence). Trimming cost V 8 bases and J 4 bases; bases outside gene matches: 9.

The J gene is TRBJ1-2, the V gene TRBV15, with 7 nucleotides matching TRBD1. After removal of 1 base from V and 1 base from J, the junction contained 6 bases not matched to a gene. The CDR3 runs to 16 residues. From germline, CDR1 is LNHNV and CDR2 YYDKDF (reference sequence). The chain's CDR3 is CATSRGAGGSNYGYTF. The DNA of the CDR3 is TGTGCCACCAGCAGAGGAGCAGGGGGTAGTAACTATGGCTACACCTTC.

This clone was found once. This chain connects TRBV30 to TRBJ2-1; 10 bases fit TRBD2. The CDR3 loop spans 15 amino acids. Trimming removed 2 bases from V and 9 bases from J; junction bases left unmatched: 10. From germline, CDR1 is GTSNPN and CDR2 SVGIG (reference sequence). This CDR3 reads CAWSPTRLAGVEQFF. Written as DNA, the CDR3 is TGTGCCTGGAGTCCGACACGGCTAGCGGGAGTTGAGCAGTTCTTC.

This clone was seen more than once but under ten times. This rearrangement joins TRBV6-1 to TRBJ2-3; 11 nucleotides line up with TRBD2. Trimming removed 11 bases from V and 9 bases from J; junction bases left unmatched: 16. The CDR3 covers 15 residues. The germline V gene has CDR1 MNHNS and CDR2 SASEGT. The CDR3 region has the DNA TGTGCCGGACGAGCCGGGATAGCGGGAGGGGGCACGCAGTATTTT. The encoded protein is CAGRAGIAGGGTQYF.

The chain uses TRBV5-1 and TRBJ1-1, with D perhaps matching TRBD1 (6 bases). The V end lost 0 bases, the J end lost 0 bases, and 18 bases lay between the germline ends. Germline lookup yields CDR1 SGHRS and CDR2 YFSETQ. This CDR3 comprises 18 residues. The CDR3 region is CASSLGLGQSGMNTEAFF. The CDR3 DNA reads TGCGCCAGCAGCTTGGGGCTTGGACAGAGTGGCATGAACACTGAAGCTTTCTTT. Looking up the rest from reference TRBV5-1 and TRBJ1-1 gives the full variable domain: KAGVTQTPRYLIKTRGQQVTLSCSPISGHRSVSWYQQTPGQGLQFLFEYFSETQRNKGNFPGRFSGRQFSNSRSEMNVSTLELGDSALYLCASSLGLGQSGMNTEAFFGQGTRLTVV.

This chain connects TRBV19 to TRBJ1-2, with D perhaps matching TRBD1 (5 bases). Germline-derived CDR1 and CDR2 are LNHDA and SQIVND (reference sequence). The V end was cut by 7 bases, the J end by 6 bases, with 15 bases between. CDR3 length equals 13 residues. The CDR3 reads CASIDWGRNGYTF. CDR3 DNA sequence: TGTGCCAGTATCGATTGGGGCCGCAATGGCTACACCTTC.

This clone was observed a handful of times. The chain carries TRBV25-1 and TRBJ1-2; D unresolved. This CDR3 region has 18 residues. V gave up 3 bases and J gave up 7 bases, with 27 bases separating them. Germline assignment: CDR1 MGHDK and CDR2 SYGVNS. The DNA of the CDR3 is TGTGCCAGCAGTGAGGTCCGACCGGATCCTTTCTTTCGGGGTGGCTACACCTTC. Translating gives CASSEVRPDPFFRGGYTF.

This chain connects TRBV2 to TRBJ1-5; 8 nucleotides align to TRBD1. CDR3 length: 14 amino acids. J was trimmed by 6 bases and V by 6 bases; bases with no gene match: 7. The germline V gene encodes CDR1 SNHLY and CDR2 FYNNEI. CDR3 DNA sequence: TGTGCCAGCAGCGTTGACAGGGGAGGTCAGCCCCAGCATTTT. Translating it yields CASSVDRGGQPQHF. Variable domain in full (rest from reference TRBV2 and TRBJ1-5): EPEVTQTPSHQVTQMGQEVILRCVPISNHLYFYWYRQILGQKVEFLVSFYNNEISEKSEIFDDQFSVERPDGSNFTLKIRSTKLEDSAMYFCASSVDRGGQPQHFGDGTRLSIL.

This chain uses TRBV6-4 with TRBJ2-1; 9 bases are shared with TRBD2. The germline V gene has CDR1 MRHNA and CDR2 SNTAGT. This CDR3 has 15 residues. Trimming removed 4 bases from V and 2 bases from J; junction bases left unmatched: 3. CDR3 in DNA: TGTGCCAGCAGTGGGCTAGCGGGAACCTACAATGAGCAGTTCTTC. Amino acids: CASSGLAGTYNEQFF.

The CDR3 nucleotides read TGTGCCAGCAGGATACAGGGGACTAGCAATCAGCCCCAGCATTTT. This encodes CASRIQGTSNQPQHF. V usage is TRBV2 and J usage is TRBJ1-5; 7 nucleotides agree with TRBD1. The CDR3 sequence is 15 residues long. The J segment lost 0 bases and the V segment lost 6 bases, leaving 5 bases of the junction unmatched. Germline loops: CDR1 SNHLY, CDR2 FYNNEI.

This rearrangement joins TRBV2 to TRBJ2-1; tentatively, D is TRBD1 (6 bases). This CDR3 is 15 amino acids long. V shed 2 bases and J shed 8 bases, with 16 bases lying between them. The germline V gene has CDR1 SNHLY and CDR2 FYNNEI. The CDR3 coding sequence is TGTGCCAGCAGTGAACAGGGGCCCGCCTCACATGAGCAGTTCTTC. Its translation is CASSEQGPASHEQFF.

The rearrangement links TRBV11-2 to TRBJ2-5; 10 bases are a match to TRBD2. Per germline, CDR1 SGHAT and CDR2 FQNNGV. V lost 6 bases, J lost 5 bases, and 6 bases stayed unmatched. The CDR3 is 14 residues long. Written as DNA, the CDR3 is TGTGCCAGCAGACTAGCGGGAAGCGTGGAGACCCAGTACTTC. Protein: CASRLAGSVETQYF.

This clone was seen a handful of times. Distinct nucleotide sequences in the sample also encode this CDR3. The chain couples TRBV7-9 to TRBJ2-3, with TRBD2 matching over 11 bases. This CDR3 spans 16 amino acids. In germline, CDR1 is SEHNR, CDR2 FQNEAQ (reference sequence). V shed 1 base and J 3 bases; nucleotides not matched to a gene: 3. DNA for the CDR3: TGTGCCAGCAGCTTAGGCCTAGCGGGAGGAACAGATACGCAGTATTTT. Amino acids: CASSLGLAGGTDTQYF.